These 24 T cell receptor beta chains were all obtained from the same sample, sequenced in a study of blood T cell repertoires in COVID-19. Using immunoSEQ multiplex PCR, the repertoire was profiled, and TCRdb retains in-frame clones only, with some absent. The sample yields hundreds of thousands of clones, about 90% seen once. Sequences were obtained from peripheral blood. The receptor source for this set is a woman aged 30 to 39 with COVID-19, enrolled during active disease.

The chain carries TRBV15 and TRBJ2-1, with D maybe TRBD2 (6 bases). V was pared by 5 bases and J by 0 bases, with 17 bases between. This CDR3 region has 17 residues. Germline V gene lookup returns CDR1 LNHNV and CDR2 YYDKDF (reference sequence). The DNA of the CDR3 is TGTGCCACCAGCGTAAGCTCGGGGGACCGCTCCTACAATGAGCAGTTCTTC. This gives the protein CATSVSSGDRSYNEQFF. The variable domain in full, completed from reference TRBV15 and TRBJ2-1, reads DAMVIQNPRYQVTQFGKPVTLSCSQTLNHNVMYWYQQKSSQAPKLLFHYYDKDFNNEADTPDNFQSRRPNTSFCFLDIRSPGLGDTAMYLCATSVSSGDRSYNEQFFGPGTRLTVL.

This rearrangement joins TRBV29-1 to TRBJ2-2, with a weak D call TRBD2 (6 bases). CDR1 is SQVTM and CDR2 is ANQGSEA in the germline V gene. V lost 7 bases and J 6 bases, leaving 9 bases between the germline ends. This CDR3 spans 11 amino acids. Here the CDR3 reads CSAGEAGELFF. CDR3 in DNA: TGCAGCGCTGGGGAGGCCGGGGAGCTGTTTTTT.

This clone was recorded once. The chain joins TRBV11-1 to TRBJ1-6, with 7 nucleotides matching TRBD1. V lost 2 bases to trimming and J lost 7 bases; unmatched junction nucleotides: 5. The length of the CDR3 is 15 residues. From germline, CDR1 is SGHAT and CDR2 FQDESV (reference sequence). The CDR3 spells CASSLQGTVNSPLHF. In DNA, the CDR3 is TGTGCCAGCAGCTTACAGGGGACAGTCAATTCACCCCTCCACTTT.

The V call is TRBV4-1, the J call TRBJ1-5; a possible D gene is TRBD1 (5 bases). The CDR3 length is 14 residues. Looked up from germline, CDR1 is MGHRA and CDR2 is YSYEKL. V shed 1 base and J shed 7 bases, with 11 bases lying between them. In nucleotides, the CDR3 is TGCGCCAGCAGCCAAGCCCCAGGGAACCAGCCCCAGCATTTT. This gives the protein CASSQAPGNQPQHF.

CDR3 loop: CASSQYPGPTEAFF. Here the CDR3 DNA reads TGCGCCAGCAGCCAATATCCGGGTCCTACTGAAGCTTTCTTT. The genes are TRBV4-1 and TRBJ1-1; D not resolved. Between the trimmed V and J ends, which lost 2 bases and 5 bases, there was a span of 12 bases. Germline CDR1 MGHRA, CDR2 YSYEKL. The CDR3 has 14 residues.

Concerning this clone: Other DNA sequences in this specimen translate into the identical CDR3. The chain combines TRBV27 with TRBJ2-1; TRBD1 is a possible D gene (6 bases). Trimming cost V 3 bases and J 1 base, with 10 bases left between them. The germline CDR1 and CDR2 sequences are MNHEY and SMNVEV (reference sequence). This CDR3 is built from 15 residues. CDR3 nucleotides: TGTGCCAGCAGTTTCGGCAGGGGTTCCTACAATGAGCAGTTCTTC. Its translation is CASSFGRGSYNEQFF.

The chain combines TRBV12-5 with TRBJ2-3; D remains unclear. CDR3 size: 12 residues. Germline assignment: CDR1 LGHNT and CDR2 FRNRAP. Trimming took off 4 bases at V and 7 bases at J, with 9 bases between the two ends. The CDR3 is CASGSHRNTQYF. The CDR3 region has the DNA TGTGCTAGTGGTTCCCATAGAAATACGCAGTATTTT.

This clone has more than one count but fewer than ten. The chain employs TRBV19 and TRBJ1-1; TRBD1 aligns across 7 bases. The V gene end was trimmed by 7 bases and the J gene end by 5 bases; junction bases not matched to a gene: 10. The CDR3 contains 14 residues. Germline loops: CDR1 LNHDA, CDR2 SQIVND (reference sequence). CDR3 bases: TGTGCCAGTACCACACAGGGGTCTCGGACTGAAGCTTTCTTT. Its protein is CASTTQGSRTEAFF.

The CDR3 is CASSLGVGTDNGYTF. The CDR3 DNA reads as TGTGCCAGCAGCTTAGGGGTGGGGACAGATAATGGCTACACCTTC. This rearrangement joins TRBV7-6 to TRBJ1-2, with TRBD1 matching over 7 bases. The length of the CDR3 is 15 residues. CDR1 and CDR2 (germline): SGHVS, FNYEAQ. V was pared by 1 base and J by 6 bases, with 8 bases of the junction left unmatched.

V gene TRBV6-5 combines with J gene TRBJ1-5; 9 nucleotides line up with TRBD1. The CDR3 spans 14 residues. V dropped 6 bases and J dropped 6; count of bases not matched to a gene: 6. In germline, CDR1 is MNHEY, CDR2 SVGAGI. CDR3: CASRRDRGGQPQHF. The CDR3 DNA sequence: TGTGCCAGCAGACGCGACAGGGGGGGTCAGCCCCAGCATTTT.

The chain combines TRBV19 with TRBJ1-1; 7 bases fit TRBD1. With 3 bases clipped from V and 4 bases from J, the junction kept 5 bases outside the gene matches. CDR1 LNHDA and CDR2 SQIVND come from the germline V gene (reference sequence). The CDR3 contains 14 residues. The CDR3 DNA reads TGTGCCAGTAGTATCGGCCCAGGGGGCACTGAAGCTTTCTTT. Its translation is CASSIGPGGTEAFF.

This sequence joins TRBV19 and TRBJ2-7, with a possible D match to TRBD1 (6 bases). The germline gives CDR1 LNHDA, CDR2 SQIVND (reference sequence). Trimming pared 1 base from V and 2 bases from J, leaving 12 bases between. There are 15 residues in the CDR3. CDR3 residues: CASSIAPGEPYEQYF. In nucleotides, the CDR3 is TGTGCCAGTAGTATAGCACCAGGGGAGCCCTACGAGCAGTACTTC.

The chain combines TRBV7-8 with TRBJ1-1; maybe TRBD1 (5 bases). Germline V gene lookup returns CDR1 SGHVS and CDR2 FQNEAQ. The CDR3 extends over 14 amino acids. The germline V and J ends were trimmed by 5 bases and 1 base, with 11 bases remaining between them. In DNA, the CDR3 is TGTGCCAGCAGCCCTACCGGGGGGAACACTGAAGCTTTCTTT. It specifies CASSPTGGNTEAFF.

V gene TRBV7-9 combines with J gene TRBJ1-4; 7 positions agree with TRBD1. This CDR3 has 14 amino acids. The junction had 5 bases not matched to a gene; V was cut back by 5 bases and J by 5 bases. Germline-derived CDR1 and CDR2 are SEHNR and FQNEAQ (reference sequence). The chain's CDR3 is CASSKRQGNEKLFF. The CDR3 nucleotides are TGTGCCAGCAGCAAACGACAGGGAAATGAAAAACTGTTTTTT.

J is TRBJ1-1 and V is TRBV5-1; TRBD1 agrees at 7 bases. Trimming removed 3 bases from V and 0 bases from J; junction bases left unmatched: 5. Germline V lookup: CDR1 SGHRS, CDR2 YFSETQ. This CDR3 comprises 15 residues. CDR3 sequence reads: CASSYRGPLNTEAFF. Written as DNA, the CDR3 is TGCGCCAGCAGCTATAGGGGGCCCCTGAACACTGAAGCTTTCTTT.

The rearrangement joins TRBV28 to TRBJ2-7; weak D call: TRBD2 (6 bases). The germline V gene has CDR1 MDHEN and CDR2 SYDVKM. With 1 base removed from V and 5 bases from J, the gap between germline ends came to 12 bases. The CDR3 runs 14 residues. The CDR3 loop is CASSLSGDKNEQYF. CDR3 DNA: TGTGCCAGCAGTTTATCGGGAGACAAAAACGAGCAGTACTTC.

This chain connects TRBV6-5 to TRBJ1-2; the D gene is possibly TRBD1 (6 bases). The CDR3 has 13 amino acids. Germline V gives CDR1 MNHEY, CDR2 SVGAGI. The germline V and J ends were trimmed by 6 bases and 3 bases, with 11 bases remaining between them. The CDR3 region is CASSAGADYGYTF. The CDR3 bases are TGTGCCAGCAGCGCAGGGGCGGACTATGGCTACACCTTC.

The chain uses TRBV18 and TRBJ1-2; 10 bases fit TRBD1. Unmatched junction bases numbered 7, after V lost 3 bases and J lost 9 bases. Germline CDR1 KGHSH, CDR2 LQKENI. The CDR3 sequence is 14 residues long. The CDR3: CASSPAGQGTSYTF. In nucleotides, the CDR3 is TGTGCCAGCTCACCCGCGGGACAGGGGACGAGCTACACCTTC. Full variable domain (remainder filled in from reference TRBV18 and TRBJ1-2): NAGVMQNPRHLVRRRGQEARLRCSPMKGHSHVYWYRQLPEEGLKFMVYLQKENIIDESGMPKERFSAEFPKEGPSILRIQQVVRGDSAAYFCASSPAGQGTSYTFGSGTRLTVV.

This clone appeared a single time. The CDR3 DNA sequence: TGTGCCAGCCACCGGGAAGCTTTCTTT. Translating it yields CASHREAFF. This sequence joins TRBV2 and TRBJ1-1; D gene ambiguous. This CDR3 contains 9 residues. Germline V CDR1 and CDR2: SNHLY, FYNNEI. The V end lost 8 bases, the J end lost 8 bases, and 6 bases lay between the germline ends.

V usage is TRBV6-1 and J usage is TRBJ2-5; tentatively, D is TRBD2 (5 bases). V was cut by 1 base and J by 4 bases, with 13 bases left in between. Germline V CDR1 and CDR2: MNHNS, SASEGT. This CDR3 spans 15 amino acids. CDR3 region: CASSEGQVGGETQYF. The CDR3 DNA sequence: TGTGCCAGCAGTGAAGGGCAGGTAGGAGGAGAGACCCAGTACTTC.

V usage is TRBV10-3 and J usage is TRBJ2-7; 13 positions agree with TRBD2. The CDR3 contains 13 residues. Germline trimming cut 9 bases from V and 4 bases from J; bases unmatched to any gene: 3. CDR1 ENHRY and CDR2 SYGVKD come from the germline V gene. Here the CDR3 reads CAIGLAGEYEQYF. CDR3 coding DNA: TGTGCCATTGGACTAGCGGGGGAATACGAGCAGTACTTC.

In its sample, this clone was seen once. The chain uses TRBV7-6 and TRBJ2-2, with D maybe TRBD1 (5 bases). In germline, CDR1 is SGHVS, CDR2 FNYEAQ. V was cut by 6 bases and J by 3 bases, with 14 bases left in between. The CDR3 sequence is 15 residues long. CDR3 region: CASSPVAGHTGELFF. As DNA, the CDR3 is TGTGCCAGCAGTCCTGTAGCAGGGCACACCGGGGAGCTGTTTTTT.

The rearrangement links TRBV7-9 to TRBJ1-2; TRBD1 aligns across 8 bases. Trimming removed 5 bases from V and 8 bases from J; junction bases left unmatched: 10. This CDR3 spans 14 amino acids. Germline lookup yields CDR1 SEHNR and CDR2 FQNEAQ (reference sequence). CDR3 nucleotides: TGTGCCAGCAGCGAGGGACAGGTTGGTCGCGGCTACACCTTC. This sequence encodes CASSEGQVGRGYTF.

DNA for the CDR3: TGTGCCAGCAGCCAAGCGAGGCAGCGGATCGACGATGAGCAGTTCTTC. It codes for CASSQARQRIDDEQFF. The chain couples TRBV4-2 to TRBJ2-1, with D possibly TRBD2 on 5 matching bases. The V end was cut by 1 base, the J end by 8 bases, with 18 bases between. Germline V gene lookup returns CDR1 LGHNA and CDR2 YNFKEQ. The CDR3 contains 16 residues.